This T cell receptor beta chain was captured in a study of CD4 T cells in relation to SARS-CoV-2 and coronaviruses. For the study at large: The restricting HLA molecule for shared crossreactive spike epitopes was mapped.

To note about this clone: The target antigen is unknown.

Regarding the study as a whole: This crossreactivity analysis covered spike protein alone, no other viral proteins.

TCRdb's copy holds only in-frame clones and misses some; the assay was immunoSEQ multiplex PCR. The sample records just over 25,000 clones, around three quarters being singletons. This CDR3 has 13 residues. CDR1 is SNHLY, CDR2 FYNNEI, per germline. The V gene lost 6 bases and the J gene lost 1 base, with 9 bases spanning the gap. Unexposed donor CD4+ T cells date from 2011-2018, before the COVID-19 pandemic. After roughly ten days of culture, CD4+ T cells were isolated. Testing used SARS-CoV-2 S/N and four cold-coronavirus spikes on unexposed-donor CD4+ T cells, cells permitting. Sequencing was done on a sample of CD4+ T cells from PBMCs, cultured in vitro. The clonotype comes from a human donor in good health. V and J are TRBV2 and TRBJ1-1, with D hard to call. The CDR3 sequence is CASRSQWNTEAFF. As DNA, the CDR3 is TGTGCCAGCAGGAGTCAGTGGAACACTGAAGCTTTCTTT. Together with reference TRBV2 and TRBJ1-1, the CDR3 gives the full variable domain: EPEVTQTPSHQVTQMGQEVILRCVPISNHLYFYWYRQILGQKVEFLVSFYNNEISEKSEIFDDQFSVERPDGSNFTLKIRSTKLEDSAMYFCASRSQWNTEAFFGQGTRLTVV.